This T cell receptor (beta chain) was sequenced during a study of early T cells in non-severe SARS-CoV-2 infection. Germline-derived CDR1 and CDR2 are LGHDT and YNNKEL (reference sequence). This CDR3 has 20 residues. As concerns this clonotype: A read error may explain this, as a much larger clone is one base away.

TCRdb itself ran the 5' RACE reads through MiXCR, one entry per CDR3 protein. The sample contains tens of thousands of distinct CDR3 sequences, about 6.5% of which appear only once. The chain carries TRBV3-1 and TRBJ1-6; perhaps TRBD1 as D (5 bases). The sequencing used whole blood, collected at baseline. This sequence originates from an adult who was a healthcare worker with PCR-confirmed SARS-CoV-2 infection or an uninfected control (not recorded which). CDR3 DNA: TGTGCCAGCTGCCAAGTACGCCCCCGACAGATCAAGTCGATTAATTCACCCCTCCACTTT. It specifies CASCQVRPRQIKSINSPLHF.